Listed below are T cell receptor beta chains from one sample, sequenced in a study of T cell responses to AZD1222 COVID-19 vaccine. The repertoire was sequenced with immunoSEQ multiplex PCR; TCRdb's copy has only in-frame clones and lacks some. This sample has under 150,000 clones, with over 90% found just once. Sequencing was performed on peripheral blood, taken on day 0 of AZD1222 vaccination. These receptor sequences come from an adult in good health. The CDR3 runs from the conserved cysteine through the conserved F or W. The D gene is left open where the match is weak. Where a row states a size, it is once, few, many or the class of an expanded clone; other rows omit it.

D: TRBD1; J: TRBJ1-5; size: NA; V: TRBV29-1; CDR3: CSVGDRPGNQPQHF; DNA: TGCAGCGTTGGGGACAGGCCGGGCAATCAGCCCCAGCATTTT
D: NA; J: TRBJ1-2; size: NA; V: TRBV19; CDR3: CASSITGQGRVYTF; DNA: TGTGCCAGTAGTATAACTGGTCAGGGTAGAGTCTACACCTTC
D: NA; J: TRBJ2-7; size: NA; V: TRBV14; CDR3: CASSQDSDTDYEQYF; DNA: TGTGCCAGCAGCCAAGATTCGGACACTGACTACGAGCAGTACTTC
D: TRBD1; J: TRBJ1-5; size: NA; V: TRBV19; CDR3: CASSPTTGTGDQPQHF; DNA: TGTGCCAGTAGTCCCACCACCGGGACAGGGGATCAGCCCCAGCATTTT
D: NA; J: TRBJ2-7; size: NA; V: TRBV11-2; CDR3: CASSLDAVTFYEQYF; DNA: TGTGCCAGCAGCTTAGACGCAGTTACTTTCTACGAGCAGTACTTC
D: NA; J: TRBJ1-1; size: once; V: TRBV15; CDR3: CATSRETSNTEAFF; DNA: TGTGCCACCAGCAGAGAGACCTCAAACACTGAAGCTTTCTTT
D: TRBD1; J: TRBJ1-2; size: NA; V: TRBV6-5; CDR3: CASSPGQNYGYTF; DNA: TGTGCCAGCAGTCCGGGACAGAACTATGGCTACACCTTC
D: NA; J: TRBJ2-7; size: NA; V: TRBV7-2; CDR3: CASSSRGGASYEQYF; DNA: TGTGCCAGCAGCTCGCGGGGTGGCGCCTCCTACGAGCAGTACTTC
D: NA; J: TRBJ1-4; size: NA; V: TRBV28; CDR3: CASRSPPGGTNEKLFF; DNA: TGTGCCAGCAGGAGCCCTCCGGGGGGGACTAATGAAAAACTGTTTTTT
D: NA; J: TRBJ1-1; size: NA; V: TRBV11-2; CDR3: CASSLWRQRFNTEAFF; DNA: TGTGCCAGCAGCTTGTGGAGACAGCGCTTTAACACTGAAGCTTTCTTT
D: NA; J: TRBJ2-1; size: NA; V: TRBV7-3; CDR3: CASSQSAYNEQFF; DNA: TGTGCCAGCAGCCAGTCCGCCTACAATGAGCAGTTCTTC
D: TRBD2; J: TRBJ2-1; size: NA; V: TRBV3-1/TRBV3-2; CDR3: CASSQFSGYGEQFF; DNA: TGTGCCAGCAGCCAGTTTAGCGGGTACGGTGAGCAGTTCTTC
D: NA; J: TRBJ2-2; size: NA; V: TRBV2; CDR3: CASRPTAWTGELFF; DNA: TGTGCCAGCAGGCCGACAGCTTGGACCGGGGAGCTGTTTTTT
D: TRBD1; J: TRBJ1-1; size: NA; V: TRBV6-5; CDR3: CASRRKDREDTEAFF; DNA: TGTGCCAGCAGAAGAAAAGACAGGGAAGACACTGAAGCTTTCTTT
D: NA; J: TRBJ2-5; size: NA; V: TRBV5-1; CDR3: CASSLVRAQETQYF; DNA: TGCGCCAGCAGCTTGGTCCGGGCCCAAGAGACCCAGTACTTC
D: NA; J: TRBJ2-3; size: NA; V: TRBV11-2; CDR3: CASSLIPTSTDTQYF; DNA: TGTGCCAGCAGCTTAATCCCCACTAGCACAGATACGCAGTATTTT
D: NA; J: TRBJ1-1; size: NA; V: TRBV27; CDR3: CASSLSSPPSGEAFF; DNA: TGTGCCAGCAGTTTAAGCAGCCCTCCCTCCGGTGAAGCTTTCTTT
D: NA; J: TRBJ2-7; size: NA; V: TRBV2; CDR3: CASSDTNPSSYEQYF; DNA: TGTGCCAGCAGTGACACGAACCCGAGCTCCTACGAGCAGTACTTC
D: NA; J: TRBJ1-5; size: NA; V: TRBV19; CDR3: CASSPRGGSGNQPQHF; DNA: TGTGCCAGTAGTCCCCGGGGTGGGTCGGGCAATCAGCCCCAGCATTTT
D: TRBD1; J: TRBJ2-7; size: NA; V: TRBV5-1; CDR3: CASKKGQGAVEQYF; DNA: TGCGCCAGCAAGAAAGGACAGGGGGCGGTGGAGCAGTACTTC
D: NA; J: TRBJ1-1; size: NA; V: TRBV6-5; CDR3: CASSSPGRTEAFF; DNA: TGTGCCAGCAGTTCCCCAGGGAGGACTGAAGCTTTCTTT
D: TRBD1; J: TRBJ1-5; size: NA; V: TRBV2; CDR3: CASSETGGDQPQHF; DNA: TGTGCCAGCAGTGAAACAGGGGGCGACCAGCCCCAGCATTTT
D: NA; J: TRBJ2-1; size: NA; V: TRBV5-4; CDR3: CASRKDRNGPKPDEQFF; DNA: TGTGCCAGCAGGAAAGACAGAAACGGTCCGAAACCCGATGAGCAGTTCTTC
D: NA; J: TRBJ1-5; size: NA; V: TRBV9; CDR3: CASSRDLSNQPQHF; DNA: TGTGCCAGCAGCCGGGACCTTAGCAATCAGCCCCAGCATTTT
D: NA; J: TRBJ2-1; size: NA; V: TRBV5-1; CDR3: CASSFNYNEQFF; DNA: TGCGCCAGCAGCTTTAACTACAATGAGCAGTTCTTC
D: NA; J: TRBJ2-7; size: NA; V: TRBV7-8; CDR3: CASSLAPDAREQYF; DNA: TGTGCCAGCAGCTTAGCCCCGGACGCCCGAGAGCAGTACTTC
D: NA; J: TRBJ1-5; size: NA; V: TRBV19; CDR3: CASRGEGKQPQHF; DNA: TGTGCCAGTAGAGGGGAGGGCAAACAGCCCCAGCATTTT